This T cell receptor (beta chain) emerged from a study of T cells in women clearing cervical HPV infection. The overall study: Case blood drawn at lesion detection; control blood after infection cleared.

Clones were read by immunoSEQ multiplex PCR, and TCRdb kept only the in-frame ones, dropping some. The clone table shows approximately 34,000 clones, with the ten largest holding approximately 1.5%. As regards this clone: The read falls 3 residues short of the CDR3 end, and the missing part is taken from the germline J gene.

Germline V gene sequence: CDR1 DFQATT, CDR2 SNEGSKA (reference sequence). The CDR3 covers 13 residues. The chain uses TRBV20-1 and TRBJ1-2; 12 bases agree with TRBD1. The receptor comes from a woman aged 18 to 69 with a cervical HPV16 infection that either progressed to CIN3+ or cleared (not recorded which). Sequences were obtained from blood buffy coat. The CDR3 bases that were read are TGCAGTGCTAGACCTGGGACAGGGGGCGTC. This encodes CSARPGTGGV. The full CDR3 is CSARPGTGGVYTF.